The 23 T cell receptor beta chains presented below share a single source sample, sequenced in a study of T cells in Graves' hyperthyroidism and ophthalmopathy. RNA transcripts yielded amplified TCR beta CDR3 regions. An initial round of RT-PCR targeting the TCR CDR3 relied on the HTBI primer set. Each CDR3 protein is one row after TCRdb ran MiXCR on the multiplex PCR reads. The sample lists about 700,000 distinct CDR3 sequences, around 13% occurring once. Sequencing used blood. The receptors here all came from a woman aged 18-29 years with Graves' hyperthyroidism.

This rearrangement joins TRBV6-5 to TRBJ2-5; 7 bases fit TRBD2. Germline V gene data show CDR1 as MNHEY and CDR2 as SVGAGI. CDR3 length equals 16 residues. The V gene end was trimmed by 0 bases and the J gene end by 4 bases; junction bases not matched to a gene: 8. CDR3 nucleotide sequence: TGTGCCAGCAGTTACTCGGCCACTAGCGTTCCAGAGACCCAGTACTTC. It specifies CASSYSATSVPETQYF.

This clonotype was detected ten times or more. The chain combines TRBV3-1 with TRBJ2-7; D is ambiguous. V shed 0 bases and J shed 2 bases, with 11 bases lying between them. The germline CDR1 and CDR2 sequences are LGHDT and YNNKEL (reference sequence). This CDR3 has 15 residues. CDR3: CASSQDRAFPYEQYF. The CDR3 DNA reads as TGTGCCAGCAGCCAAGATCGGGCGTTCCCCTACGAGCAGTACTTC.

This clonotype has a count of ten or more. CDR3 DNA sequence: TGTGCCAGCAGCATCCGGGACAGGGGGCCGTCCGGCTCGTTCTTC. This translates into CASSIRDRGPSGSFF. The chain employs TRBV11-3 and TRBJ2-1, with TRBD1 identical over 12 bases. The germline gives CDR1 SGHNT, CDR2 YENEEA. This CDR3 is built from 15 residues. V gave up 5 bases and J gave up 15 bases; unmatched junction bases: 14.

This rearrangement joins TRBV7-9 to TRBJ2-1, with TRBD2 matching 11 bases. The CDR3 contains 17 residues. V trimming: 4 bases; J trimming: 3 bases; junction bases outside the gene matches: 8. Germline V CDR1 and CDR2: SEHNR, FQNEAQ (reference sequence). The CDR3 sequence: CASSSLAGGEFYNEQFF. DNA of the CDR3: TGTGCCAGCAGCTCTCTAGCGGGAGGTGAATTCTACAATGAGCAGTTCTTC.

The V and J genes are TRBV11-3 and TRBJ2-5, with 10 bases matching TRBD2. Germline CDR1 reads SGHNT; CDR2 reads YENEEA. V lost 2 bases and J lost 14; bases outside the gene matches: 5. The CDR3 consists of 12 residues. The CDR3 nucleotides read TGTGCCAGCAGCTTAAGCGGGAGGGCCCGTTACTTC. Protein: CASSLSGRARYF.

There are many counts of this clonotype. The chain is built from TRBV2 and TRBJ1-5; D not resolved. This CDR3 comprises 13 residues. The germline V gene encodes CDR1 SNHLY and CDR2 FYNNEI. With 4 bases removed from V and 3 bases from J, the gap between germline ends came to 7 bases. CDR3 region: CASSGGPNQPQHF. The CDR3 DNA is TGTGCCAGCAGTGGGGGTCCCAATCAGCCCCAGCATTTT.

In this sample, this clonotype turned up many times. This rearrangement joins TRBV20-1 to TRBJ2-7; 7 nucleotides match TRBD2. With V trimmed by 6 bases and J by 2 bases, 13 bases remained unmatched. CDR1 DFQATT and CDR2 SNEGSKA come from the germline V gene (reference sequence). The CDR3 extends over 15 amino acids. In DNA, the CDR3 is TGCAGTGCCCGTGAGGCGACTAGCTTTCCCTACGAGCAGTACTTC. The encoded protein is CSAREATSFPYEQYF.

V is TRBV2 and J is TRBJ2-5, with 10 bases aligning to TRBD1. Germline V CDR1 and CDR2: SNHLY, FYNNEI. V gave up 6 bases and J gave up 4 bases; unmatched junction bases: 8. The CDR3 is 15 amino acids. DNA of the CDR3: TGTGCCAGCAGAGTACGACAGGGGGCGCGAGAGACCCAGTACTTC. The encoded protein is CASRVRQGARETQYF.

This clonotype was seen more than once but under ten times. V is TRBV14 and J is TRBJ2-2; tentatively, D is TRBD1 (5 bases). The germline V gene has CDR1 SGHDN and CDR2 FVKESK. The CDR3 runs to 18 residues. Between the trimmed V and J ends, which lost 4 bases and 0 bases, there was a span of 18 bases. CDR3 sequence: CASSPIRTRSTNTGELFF. Here the CDR3 DNA reads TGTGCCAGCAGCCCCATACGGACACGATCCACGAACACCGGGGAGCTGTTTTTT. Variable domain in full (rest from reference TRBV14 and TRBJ2-2): EAGVTQFPSHSVIEKGQTVTLRCDPISGHDNLYWYRRVMGKEIKFLLHFVKESKQDESGMPNNRFLAERTGGTYSTLKVQPAELEDSGVYFCASSPIRTRSTNTGELFFGEGSRLTVL.

This clonotype was counted between two and nine times. V is TRBV12-3 or TRBV12-4 and J is TRBJ1-4; no definite D call. V was trimmed by 6 bases and J by 8 bases, leaving 22 bases between them. This CDR3 region has 16 residues. CDR3 nucleotide sequence: TGTGCCAGCAGCCGGAAGTCGGGCCCGCCATTAGAAAAACTGTTTTTT. Amino acids: CASSRKSGPPLEKLFF.

The chain is built from TRBV14 and TRBJ2-3, with 8 positions matching TRBD1. The junction had 3 bases not matched to a gene; V was cut back by 0 bases and J by 13 bases. The germline V gene has CDR1 SGHDN and CDR2 FVKESK. The CDR3 contains 12 residues. In DNA form, the CDR3 reads TGTGCCAGCAGCCAAGATCGGGGACAGGAGTATTTT. This gives the protein CASSQDRGQEYF.

This clonotype was recorded at least ten times. The chain couples TRBV28 to TRBJ2-7; 7 bases agree with TRBD1. CDR1 MDHEN and CDR2 SYDVKM come from the germline V gene. This CDR3 has 15 amino acids. V lost 3 bases and J lost 4; bases outside the gene matches: 9. The CDR3 region is CASSLGGTDAYEQYF. In DNA form, the CDR3 reads TGTGCCAGCAGTTTGGGTGGGACAGACGCTTACGAGCAGTACTTC. The entire variable domain, with the rest obtained from reference TRBV28 and TRBJ2-7, is as follows: DVKVTQSSRYLVKRTGEKVFLECVQDMDHENMFWYRQDPGLGLRLIYFSYDVKMKEKGDIPEGYSVSREKKERFSLILESASTNQTSMYLCASSLGGTDAYEQYFGPGTRLTVT.

This clonotype has just a few counts. DNA of the CDR3: TGTGCCAGCAGGCTTCTACAGGGAATAGGAAACACCATATATTTT. Translated, it gives CASRLLQGIGNTIYF. This sequence joins TRBV12-3 or TRBV12-4 and TRBJ1-3; tentatively, D is TRBD1 (6 bases). The V gene lost 6 bases and the J gene lost 4 bases, with 16 bases spanning the gap. CDR3 length: 15 amino acids.

The chain employs TRBV20-1 and TRBJ1-4, with a possible D match to TRBD1 (6 bases). Germline CDR1 DFQATT, CDR2 SNEGSKA (reference sequence). CDR3 length equals 13 residues. V was shortened by 3 bases and J by 10 bases, with 15 bases between the two germline ends. DNA of the CDR3: TGCAGTGCTAGGAAGGGAGGACAGATAAAACTGTTTTTT. Translating it yields CSARKGGQIKLFF.

This clonotype was found many times. The rearrangement joins TRBV2 to TRBJ1-1; the D is unclear. Trimming took off 6 bases at V and 8 bases at J, with 4 bases between the two ends. This CDR3 has 9 residues. Per germline, CDR1 SNHLY and CDR2 FYNNEI. CDR3 coding DNA: TGTGCCAGCAGCAACGAAGCTTTCTTT. Translating gives CASSNEAFF.

The V gene is TRBV11-2, the J gene TRBJ1-1, with TRBD1 matching over 8 bases. The CDR3 consists of 16 residues. From germline, CDR1 is SGHAT and CDR2 FQNNGV. The ends lost 5 bases at V and 4 bases at J; junction bases unmatched: 12. CDR3 in amino acids: CASSLRTGPRGTEAFF. DNA of the CDR3: TGTGCCAGCAGCCTCAGGACAGGGCCCCGAGGCACTGAAGCTTTCTTT.

This clonotype was seen ten or more times. The rearrangement joins TRBV2 to TRBJ2-5; the match to TRBD2 covers 15 bases. Germline assignment: CDR1 SNHLY and CDR2 FYNNEI. J lost 5 bases, V lost 1 base, and 5 bases had no gene match. The CDR3 covers 17 residues. CDR3 loop: CASSEGGTSGRKETQYF. The DNA of the CDR3 is TGTGCCAGCAGTGAAGGGGGGACTAGCGGGAGGAAGGAGACCCAGTACTTC.

This sequence joins TRBV12-3 or TRBV12-4 and TRBJ1-2; weak D call: TRBD1 (5 bases). V was shortened by 1 base and J by 6 bases, with 21 bases between the two germline ends. This CDR3 is built from 17 residues. Here the CDR3 reads CASSLVLFGASFDGYTF. The CDR3 DNA sequence: TGTGCCAGCAGTTTAGTTCTTTTTGGGGCCTCTTTCGATGGCTACACCTTC.

This chain connects TRBV29-1 to TRBJ2-7; a possible D gene is TRBD1 (6 bases). Germline assignment: CDR1 SQVTM and CDR2 ANQGSEA. The V and J ends lost 6 bases and 2 bases respectively, with 20 bases between them. The length of the CDR3 is 15 residues. The chain's CDR3 is CSVAGRDTSPYEQYF. The CDR3 nucleotides read TGCAGCGTGGCGGGTCGGGACACCTCCCCCTACGAGCAGTACTTC.

The chain is built from TRBV28 and TRBJ2-2, with 14 bases aligning to TRBD2. Germline CDR1 and CDR2: MDHEN and SYDVKM. With V trimmed by 7 bases and J by 6 bases, 4 bases remained unmatched. This CDR3 region has 15 residues. CDR3 amino acids: CASKRLAGGAGELFF. The CDR3 DNA sequence: TGTGCCAGCAAACGACTAGCGGGAGGGGCCGGGGAGCTGTTTTTT. The whole variable domain, remainder taken from reference TRBV28 and TRBJ2-2, is DVKVTQSSRYLVKRTGEKVFLECVQDMDHENMFWYRQDPGLGLRLIYFSYDVKMKEKGDIPEGYSVSREKKERFSLILESASTNQTSMYLCASKRLAGGAGELFFGEGSRLTVL.

This clonotype showed up just a few times. The chain couples TRBV7-2 to TRBJ1-2; the D gene is possibly TRBD1 (5 bases). V gave up 6 bases and J gave up 4 bases, with 15 bases separating them. The germline CDR1 and CDR2 sequences are SGHTA and FQGNSA. The CDR3 totals 14 residues. The CDR3 loop is CASRGGTELYGYTF. CDR3 bases: TGTGCCAGCAGGGGAGGGACGGAACTCTATGGCTACACCTTC.

This clonotype was seen many times. At one boundary the junction diverges from the germline segment, which might be a read error. The chain is built from TRBV30 and TRBJ1-2; 8 bases align to TRBD1. This CDR3 contains 13 residues. Germline V lookup: CDR1 GTSNPN, CDR2 SVGIG (reference sequence). The CDR3 DNA follows: TGTGCCTGGAGTCAGGGACAGGTCTATGACTACACCTTC. Translated: CAWSQGQVYDYTF.

This clonotype was recorded at least ten times. V gene TRBV12-3 or TRBV12-4 combines with J gene TRBJ1-5; D unresolved. Trimming cost V 3 bases and J 6 bases, with 24 bases left between them. This CDR3 has 18 amino acids. Here the CDR3 reads CASSFKGLLGGAIQPQHF. DNA of the CDR3: TGTGCCAGCAGTTTCAAAGGGTTGCTAGGTGGTGCAATTCAGCCCCAGCATTTT.